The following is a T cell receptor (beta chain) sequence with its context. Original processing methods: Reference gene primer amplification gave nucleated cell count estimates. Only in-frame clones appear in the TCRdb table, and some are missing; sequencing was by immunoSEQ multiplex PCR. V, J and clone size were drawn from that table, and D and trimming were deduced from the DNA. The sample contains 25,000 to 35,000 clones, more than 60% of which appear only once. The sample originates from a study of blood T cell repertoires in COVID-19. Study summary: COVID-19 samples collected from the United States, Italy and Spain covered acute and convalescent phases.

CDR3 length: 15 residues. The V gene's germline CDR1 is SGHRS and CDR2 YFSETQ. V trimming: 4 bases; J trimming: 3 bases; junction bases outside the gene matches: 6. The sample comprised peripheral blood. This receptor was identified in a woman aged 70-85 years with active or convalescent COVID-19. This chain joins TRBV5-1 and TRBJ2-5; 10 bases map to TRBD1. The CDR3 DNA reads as TGCGCCAGCAGCCCCCCCGGACAGGGGGAAGAGACCCAGTACTTC. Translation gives CASSPPGQGEETQYF.